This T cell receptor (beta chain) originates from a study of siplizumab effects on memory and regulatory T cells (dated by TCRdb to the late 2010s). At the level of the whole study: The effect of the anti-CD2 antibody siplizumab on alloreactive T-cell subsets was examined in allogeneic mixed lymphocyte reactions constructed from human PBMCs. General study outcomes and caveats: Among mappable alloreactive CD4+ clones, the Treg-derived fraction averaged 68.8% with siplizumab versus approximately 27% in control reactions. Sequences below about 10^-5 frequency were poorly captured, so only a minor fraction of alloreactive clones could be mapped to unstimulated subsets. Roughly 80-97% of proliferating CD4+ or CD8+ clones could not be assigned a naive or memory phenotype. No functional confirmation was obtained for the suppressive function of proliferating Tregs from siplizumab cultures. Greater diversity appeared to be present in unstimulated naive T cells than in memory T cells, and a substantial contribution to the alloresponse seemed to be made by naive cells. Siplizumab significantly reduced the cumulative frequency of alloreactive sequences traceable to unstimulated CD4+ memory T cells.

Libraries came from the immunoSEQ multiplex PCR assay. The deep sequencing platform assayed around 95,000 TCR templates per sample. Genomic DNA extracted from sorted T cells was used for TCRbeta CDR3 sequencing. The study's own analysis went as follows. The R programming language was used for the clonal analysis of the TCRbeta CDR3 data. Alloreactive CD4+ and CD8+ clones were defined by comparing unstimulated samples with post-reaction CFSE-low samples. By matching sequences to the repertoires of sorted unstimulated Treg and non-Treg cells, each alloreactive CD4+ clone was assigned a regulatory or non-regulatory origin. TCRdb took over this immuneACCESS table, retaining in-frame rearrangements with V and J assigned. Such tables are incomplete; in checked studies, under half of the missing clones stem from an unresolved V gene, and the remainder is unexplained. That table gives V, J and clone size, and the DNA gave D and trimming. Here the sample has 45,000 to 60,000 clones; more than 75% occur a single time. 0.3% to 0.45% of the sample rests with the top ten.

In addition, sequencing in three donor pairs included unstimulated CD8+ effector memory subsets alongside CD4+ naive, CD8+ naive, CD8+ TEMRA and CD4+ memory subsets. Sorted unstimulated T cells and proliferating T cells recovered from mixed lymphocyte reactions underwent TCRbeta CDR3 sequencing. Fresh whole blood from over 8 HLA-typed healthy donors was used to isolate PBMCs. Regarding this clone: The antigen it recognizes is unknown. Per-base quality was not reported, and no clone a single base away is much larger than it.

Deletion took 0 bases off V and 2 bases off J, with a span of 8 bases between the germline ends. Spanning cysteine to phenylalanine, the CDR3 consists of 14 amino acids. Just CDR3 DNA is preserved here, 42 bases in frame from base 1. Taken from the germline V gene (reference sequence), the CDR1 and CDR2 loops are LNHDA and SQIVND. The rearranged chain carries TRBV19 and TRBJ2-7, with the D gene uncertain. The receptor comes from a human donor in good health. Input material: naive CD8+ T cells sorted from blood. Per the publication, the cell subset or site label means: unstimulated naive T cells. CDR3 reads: CASSIETSAYEQYF. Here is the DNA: TGTGCCAGTAGTATAGAAACTTCTGCCTACGAGCAGTACTTC.